This passage covers 19 T cell receptor beta chains from one sample sequenced in a study of blood T cell repertoires in COVID-19. Clones were sequenced by immunoSEQ multiplex PCR, and TCRdb holds only the in-frame ones, with some missing. Of 200,000 to 250,000 clones detected, 80% to 90% appear once; the ten largest clones hold less than 3%. What was sequenced was peripheral blood. The receptors originated from a man aged 50 or older with active or convalescent COVID-19.

The chain combines TRBV7-9 with TRBJ2-2; 9 bases match TRBD1. The germline V gene encodes CDR1 SEHNR and CDR2 FQNEAQ (reference sequence). The V and J ends lost 8 bases and 2 bases, in that order; junction bases with no gene match: 6. The CDR3 covers 15 residues. The CDR3 sequence: CASCYRGPNTGELFF. CDR3 sequence (DNA): TGTGCCAGCTGCTACAGGGGGCCCAACACCGGGGAGCTGTTTTTT.

V is TRBV9 and J is TRBJ2-7, with D perhaps matching TRBD2 (6 bases). There are 16 residues in the CDR3. Germline V lookup: CDR1 SGDLS, CDR2 YYNGEE. Trimming stripped 5 bases from V and 1 base from J, with 19 bases between. Here the CDR3 reads CASSVGGGPRSYEQYF. CDR3 nucleotides: TGTGCCAGCAGTGTGGGGGGTGGGCCCCGATCCTACGAGCAGTACTTC.

This chain connects TRBV5-1 to TRBJ2-1; D perhaps matches TRBD1 (6 bases). The CDR3 is made up of 12 amino acids. Per germline, CDR1 SGHRS and CDR2 YFSETQ. V gave up 2 bases and J gave up 6 bases, with 6 bases separating them. CDR3 amino acids: CASSFRGNEQFF. In nucleotides, the CDR3 is TGCGCCAGCAGCTTCAGGGGCAATGAGCAGTTCTTC.

This chain uses TRBV7-2 with TRBJ2-2; possible D gene TRBD1, 5 bases. The V and J ends lost 1 base and 8 bases respectively, with 8 bases between them. This CDR3 has 13 amino acids. CDR1 SGHTA and CDR2 FQGNSA come from the germline V gene. In DNA form, the CDR3 reads TGTGCCAGCAGCTTAGGACAGACTGGGGAGCTGTTTTTT. Protein product: CASSLGQTGELFF.

This clone showed up just a few times. The chain is built from TRBV6-2 or TRBV6-3 and TRBJ2-7; 7 bases line up with TRBD1. The germline CDR1 and CDR2 sequences are MNHEY and SVGEGT. Germline trimming cut 0 bases from V and 3 bases from J; bases unmatched to any gene: 2. This CDR3 has 14 amino acids. CDR3 DNA sequence: TGTGCCAGCAGTTACTCGAACAGGGGCTACGAGCAGTACTTC. This encodes CASSYSNRGYEQYF.

The chain links TRBV5-4 to TRBJ2-3; 8 bases map to TRBD2. CDR3 length: 16 residues. CDR1 is SGHNT and CDR2 is YYREEE in the germline V gene (reference sequence). Trimming at V came to 0 bases and at J to 1 base, leaving 4 bases not matched to a gene. The CDR3: CASSLDAAGGTDTQYF. As DNA, the CDR3 is TGTGCCAGCAGCTTGGATGCAGCGGGGGGCACAGATACGCAGTATTTT. Complete variable domain (other parts from reference TRBV5-4 and TRBJ2-3): ETGVTQSPTHLIKTRGQQVTLRCSSQSGHNTVSWYQQALGQGPQFIFQYYREEENGRGNFPPRFSGLQFPNYSSELNVNALELDDSALYLCASSLDAAGGTDTQYFGPGTRLTVL.

The CDR3 nucleotides read TGTGCCAGCACCCTAGGACAGGGGCACACTGAAGCTTTCTTT. Protein sequence: CASTLGQGHTEAFF. The rearrangement uses TRBV2 and TRBJ1-1; 9 nucleotides line up with TRBD1. The CDR3 length is 14 residues. The ends lost 7 bases at V and 3 bases at J; junction bases unmatched: 6. Germline values: CDR1 SNHLY, CDR2 FYNNEI.

This chain links TRBV3-1 (or the pseudogene TRBV3-2) with TRBJ2-5; 9 nucleotides align to TRBD1. Germline CDR1 is LGHDT and CDR2 is YNNKEL (reference sequence). Trimming removed 3 bases from V and 5 bases from J; junction bases left unmatched: 13. The CDR3 has 17 residues. The CDR3 DNA is TGTGCCAGCAGCCACCGAATACAGGGGGCGGGTGGGGAGACCCAGTACTTC. It encodes CASSHRIQGAGGETQYF.

This clone was seen more than once but under ten times. J is TRBJ1-2 and V is TRBV7-2; 8 bases line up with TRBD1. Germline CDR1 and CDR2: SGHTA and FQGNSA. V was clipped by 4 bases and J by 6 bases; unmatched bases: 10. This CDR3 is 15 amino acids long. For the CDR3, the DNA is TGTGCCAGCAGCTCGCAGGGGGCGAAATATGATGGCTACACCTTC. The encoded protein is CASSSQGAKYDGYTF.

J is TRBJ2-1 and V is TRBV19, with D perhaps matching TRBD2 (6 bases). The CDR3 has 16 amino acids. V lost 7 bases and J 4 bases, leaving 20 bases between the germline ends. Germline CDR1 reads LNHDA; CDR2 reads SQIVND (reference sequence). The CDR3 spells CASTLNSGPPYNEQFF. CDR3 in DNA: TGTGCCAGTACCCTTAATAGCGGCCCCCCGTACAATGAGCAGTTCTTC. Supplemented by reference TRBV19 and TRBJ2-1, the full variable domain reads DGGITQSPKYLFRKEGQNVTLSCEQNLNHDAMYWYRQDPGQGLRLIYYSQIVNDFQKGDIAEGYSVSREKKESFPLTVTSAQKNPTAFYLCASTLNSGPPYNEQFFGPGTRLTVL.

V usage is TRBV28 and J usage is TRBJ1-5, with 8 bases that match TRBD1. The CDR3 totals 15 residues. V lost 5 bases, J lost 8 bases, and 11 bases stayed unmatched. Germline loops: CDR1 MDHEN, CDR2 SYDVKM. CDR3 nucleotides: TGTGCCAGCAGTGTTCAGGGGGCCCCAAGGGAGCCCCAGCATTTT. This encodes CASSVQGAPREPQHF.

This clone has a handful of counts. The J gene is TRBJ2-3, the V gene TRBV4-3; the D gene is possibly TRBD2 (7 bases). The V end was cut by 0 bases, the J end by 5 bases, with 12 bases between. The CDR3 is 15 amino acids. In germline, CDR1 is LGHNA, CDR2 YSLEER. In nucleotides, the CDR3 is TGCGCCAGCAGCCAAGATCGGGGGGCCAGAGATACGCAGTATTTT. This encodes CASSQDRGARDTQYF.

The V gene is TRBV30, the J gene TRBJ1-1; TRBD1 matches at 7 bases. The germline gives CDR1 GTSNPN, CDR2 SVGIG (reference sequence). This CDR3 contains 13 residues. The CDR3 coding sequence is TGTACCAGTGAGGGGGCGATCGGCACTGAAGCTTTCTTT. It specifies CTSEGAIGTEAFF.

The chain employs TRBV7-6 and TRBJ1-2; TRBD1 agrees at 9 bases. The length of the CDR3 is 15 residues. V trimming: 5 bases; J trimming: 4 bases; junction bases outside the gene matches: 8. Looked up from germline, CDR1 is SGHVS and CDR2 is FNYEAQ. The CDR3 is CASSLQQGAGYGYTF. Here the CDR3 DNA reads TGTGCCAGCAGCCTCCAACAGGGGGCTGGCTATGGCTACACCTTC.

The rearrangement uses TRBV4-3 and TRBJ2-6, with 7 bases matching TRBD1. Trimming took 0 bases from V and 3 from J; bases not matched to a gene: 5. From germline, CDR1 is LGHNA and CDR2 YSLEER. The CDR3 spans 17 residues. CDR3 region: CASSQEAGGFGANVLTF. CDR3 DNA sequence: TGCGCCAGCAGCCAAGAGGCAGGGGGTTTTGGGGCCAACGTCCTGACTTTC.

CDR3 nucleotide sequence: TGTGCCAGCAGCTCGGGACTAGCGGGGCGGGGGGAGCAGTACTTC. This codes for CASSSGLAGRGEQYF. The genes are TRBV5-4 and TRBJ2-7, with 13 nucleotides matching TRBD2. The CDR3 sequence is 15 residues long. The J segment lost 7 bases and the V segment lost 3 bases, leaving 7 bases of the junction unmatched. Germline lookup yields CDR1 SGHNT and CDR2 YYREEE (reference sequence).

The chain has TRBV7-3 and TRBJ2-2; 9 positions agree with TRBD1. Germline CDR1 is SGHTA and CDR2 is FQGTGA. The CDR3 is 16 amino acids. The V gene end was trimmed by 6 bases and the J gene end by 5 bases; junction bases not matched to a gene: 10. This CDR3 reads CASRGPGTGTTGELFF. The CDR3 nucleotides are TGTGCCAGCAGGGGTCCTGGGACAGGGACGACCGGGGAGCTGTTTTTT. Looking up the rest from reference TRBV7-3 and TRBJ2-2 gives the full variable domain: GAGVSQTPSNKVTEKGKYVELRCDPISGHTALYWYRQSLGQGPEFLIYFQGTGAADDSGLPNDRFFAVRPEGSVSTLKIQRTERGDSAVYLCASRGPGTGTTGELFFGEGSRLTVL.

The chain employs TRBV29-1 and TRBJ2-7; 8 bases fit TRBD1. This CDR3 contains 15 residues. V shed 3 bases and J 3 bases; nucleotides not matched to a gene: 10. Per the germline V gene, CDR1 is SQVTM and CDR2 is ANQGSEA. CDR3 in DNA: TGCAGCGTTGAGACGGTAGGACAGGGCCTCTACGAGCAGTACTTC. Translating it yields CSVETVGQGLYEQYF.

The chain employs TRBV28 and TRBJ2-5; 8 bases map to TRBD1. CDR3 length: 13 residues. Per germline, CDR1 MDHEN and CDR2 SYDVKM. V gave up 5 bases and J gave up 5 bases; unmatched junction bases: 4. The DNA of the CDR3 is TGTGCCAGCAGTCAAGCAGGGGGCGAGACCCAGTACTTC. This encodes CASSQAGGETQYF.